Each of the 23 T cell receptor beta chains below was sequenced from the same sample in a study of T-cell memory formation after mild COVID-19. TCRdb itself ran the 5' RACE reads through MiXCR, one entry per CDR3 protein. The sample shows roughly 580,000 distinct CDR3 sequences, roughly 18% of them seen only once. The sample was PBMCs or a T cell subset sorted from them (not recorded which). The source of these receptors is an adult woman who had mild COVID-19 (a few samples of this study predate the infection). Cell type and time point are not known.

The table lists this clonotype with a few counts. This rearrangement joins TRBV7-9 to TRBJ2-5, with a weak D call TRBD2 (7 bases). Germline V gene sequence: CDR1 SEHNR, CDR2 FQNEAQ (reference sequence). V lost 4 bases and J lost 1, with 10 bases in between. There are 14 residues in the CDR3. The DNA of the CDR3 is TGTGCCAGCAGCTGGGAGGGGGTCCAAGAGACCCAGTACTTC. Amino acids: CASSWEGVQETQYF.

V usage is TRBV20-1 and J usage is TRBJ1-5; TRBD1 agrees at 9 bases. Trimming took 3 bases from V and 1 from J; bases not matched to a gene: 4. This CDR3 contains 15 residues. Germline V CDR1 and CDR2: DFQATT, SNEGSKA (reference sequence). CDR3 amino acids: CSARPGQGSNQPQHF. The CDR3 DNA is TGCAGTGCTAGGCCGGGACAGGGAAGCAATCAGCCCCAGCATTTT.

The rearrangement uses TRBV12-3 or TRBV12-4 and TRBJ2-5; possibly TRBD1 for D (5 bases). CDR3 size: 14 residues. V dropped 7 bases and J dropped 5 bases, with 17 bases sitting between them. The CDR3 sequence: CASNEGAISETQYF. The DNA of the CDR3 is TGTGCCAGCAACGAAGGGGCAATATCGGAGACCCAGTACTTC.

This chain links TRBV15 with TRBJ2-2; 7 nucleotides match TRBD1. CDR1 is LNHNV and CDR2 is YYDKDF in the germline V gene (reference sequence). The CDR3 spans 16 residues. With 3 bases clipped from V and 0 bases from J, the junction kept 4 bases outside the gene matches. CDR3: CATSRDRTPNTGELFF. CDR3 sequence (DNA): TGTGCCACCAGCAGGGACAGGACACCGAACACCGGGGAGCTGTTTTTT.

This clonotype has only a few counts. This rearrangement joins TRBV5-1 to TRBJ2-7, with 7 bases aligning to TRBD1. V gave up 4 bases and J gave up 5 bases; unmatched junction bases: 9. The CDR3 runs 14 residues. The germline gives CDR1 SGHRS, CDR2 YFSETQ. The CDR3, as DNA: TGCGCCAGCAGCCCAGGAACAGGGGACCACGAGCAGTACTTC. It codes for CASSPGTGDHEQYF. The variable domain in full, with the rest retrieved from reference TRBV5-1 and TRBJ2-7, is KAGVTQTPRYLIKTRGQQVTLSCSPISGHRSVSWYQQTPGQGLQFLFEYFSETQRNKGNFPGRFSGRQFSNSRSEMNVSTLELGDSALYLCASSPGTGDHEQYFGPGTRLTVT.

This chain links TRBV20-1 with TRBJ1-1; D is perhaps TRBD1 (6 bases). The CDR3 loop spans 14 amino acids. V was trimmed by 2 bases and J by 3 bases, leaving 13 bases between them. CDR1 is DFQATT, CDR2 SNEGSKA, per germline (reference sequence). This CDR3 is CSARSADRYTEAFF. The CDR3 coding sequence is TGCAGTGCTAGAAGTGCCGACAGGTACACTGAAGCTTTCTTT.

This clonotype was counted a few times. The chain carries TRBV29-1 and TRBJ2-3, with a tentative D call TRBD2 (5 bases). Germline values: CDR1 SQVTM, CDR2 ANQGSEA. The V gene lost 5 bases and the J gene lost 0 bases, with 18 bases spanning the gap. The CDR3 covers 16 residues. The CDR3 protein is CSVRKTRSGSTDTQYF. The CDR3 DNA reads TGCAGCGTTCGTAAAACGAGAAGCGGAAGCACAGATACGCAGTATTTT.

This clonotype was observed a few times. V is TRBV7-2 and J is TRBJ2-3; 10 bases map to TRBD2. CDR3 length: 14 residues. The ends lost 3 bases at V and 5 bases at J; junction bases unmatched: 2. The germline V gene has CDR1 SGHTA and CDR2 FQGNSA. The CDR3 is CASSFSSGRDTQYF. The CDR3 nucleotides read TGTGCCAGCAGCTTTTCTAGCGGGAGAGATACGCAGTATTTT.

This clonotype was detected only a few times. The chain joins TRBV19 to TRBJ2-7, with D maybe TRBD1 (6 bases). The CDR3 is 13 residues long. V was clipped by 4 bases and J by 6 bases, with 13 bases between them. From germline, CDR1 is LNHDA and CDR2 SQIVND (reference sequence). CDR3 nucleotides: TGTGCCAGTAGTACTAGGGTGGGGGCCGAGCAGTACTTC. Translation gives CASSTRVGAEQYF.

This chain joins TRBV18 and TRBJ1-1, with D perhaps TRBD1 (5 bases). V was trimmed by 1 base and J by 4 bases, leaving 16 bases between them. Germline assignment: CDR1 KGHSH and CDR2 LQKENI. CDR3 size: 16 residues. DNA for the CDR3: TGTGCCAGCTCACCACGGGTGACGGGTGGGACCACTGAAGCTTTCTTT. Protein product: CASSPRVTGGTTEAFF.

This clonotype was seen a handful of times. The genes are TRBV10-3 and TRBJ2-4; 12 nucleotides match TRBD2. V was pared by 0 bases and J by 3 bases, with 6 bases of the junction left unmatched. The CDR3 has 18 residues. Germline CDR1 reads ENHRY; CDR2 reads SYGVKD. CDR3 protein: CAISESWTSGKGKNIQYF. The CDR3, as DNA: TGTGCCATCAGTGAGTCATGGACTAGCGGGAAAGGCAAAAACATTCAGTACTTC.

The chain couples TRBV5-1 to TRBJ2-3; 11 bases fit TRBD2. The CDR3 runs 15 residues. Losses at the gene ends were 7 bases for V and 1 base for J; bases not matched to a gene: 5. CDR1 and CDR2 (germline): SGHRS, YFSETQ. CDR3 region: CASGLSGGGTDTQYF. DNA of the CDR3: TGCGCCAGCGGCCTTAGCGGGGGGGGCACAGATACGCAGTATTTT.

V is TRBV20-1 and J is TRBJ1-1; possible D gene TRBD1, 6 bases. The CDR3 runs 15 residues. The V end was cut by 3 bases, the J end by 0 bases, with 14 bases between. Germline-derived CDR1 and CDR2 are DFQATT and SNEGSKA (reference sequence). Here the CDR3 DNA reads TGCAGTGCTAGGACAGGAGGGCCGCTGAACACTGAAGCTTTCTTT. Its protein product is CSARTGGPLNTEAFF.

This clonotype turned up a few times. The chain is built from TRBV7-8 and TRBJ2-7; 7 bases are shared with TRBD1. Trimming at V came to 3 bases and at J to 4 bases, leaving 12 bases not matched to a gene. The CDR3 sequence is 16 residues long. Germline lookup yields CDR1 SGHVS and CDR2 FQNEAQ. CDR3 residues: CASSLHGQGVQYEQYF. The CDR3 bases are TGTGCCAGCAGCTTGCACGGGCAGGGGGTCCAGTACGAGCAGTACTTC.

J is TRBJ1-1 and V is TRBV4-1; TRBD1 might be the D (5 bases). The germline CDR1 and CDR2 sequences are MGHRA and YSYEKL. The V end lost 5 bases, the J end lost 4 bases, and 17 bases lay between the germline ends. CDR3 length: 15 amino acids. CDR3 nucleotides: TGCGCCAGCAGCTACCTCGGCAGGGAGGGCACTGAAGCTTTCTTT. Amino acid sequence: CASSYLGREGTEAFF.

This chain links TRBV27 with TRBJ2-1; 7 bases line up with TRBD1. Looked up from germline, CDR1 is MNHEY and CDR2 is SMNVEV (reference sequence). This CDR3 contains 17 residues. V dropped 4 bases and J dropped 4; count of bases not matched to a gene: 13. The CDR3 DNA reads as TGTGCCAGCAGTTCGAACCAACGACAGGGTTCGTACAATGAGCAGTTCTTC. It translates to CASSSNQRQGSYNEQFF.

The table lists this clonotype with a few counts. The chain is built from TRBV7-6 and TRBJ2-7; TRBD1 matches 9 bases. Germline values: CDR1 SGHVS, CDR2 FNYEAQ. CDR3 size: 16 residues. V dropped 3 bases and J dropped 7; count of bases not matched to a gene: 13. CDR3 nucleotide sequence: TGTGCCAGCAGCTTGCCTAGTAGGACAGGGGACGCAGAGCAGTACTTC. The encoded protein is CASSLPSRTGDAEQYF.

This clonotype has a handful of counts. The chain couples TRBV6-2 or TRBV6-3 to TRBJ1-1; D is ambiguous. The V and J ends lost 7 bases and 1 base respectively, with 10 bases between them. The germline V gene encodes CDR1 MNHEY and CDR2 SVGEGT. The CDR3 length is 13 residues. The CDR3 protein is CASIEAGNTEAFF. The CDR3 bases are TGTGCCAGCATCGAGGCGGGGAACACTGAAGCTTTCTTT.

This chain connects TRBV12-3 or TRBV12-4 to TRBJ1-5, with 8 bases matching TRBD1. The CDR3 runs 14 residues. V gave up 3 bases and J gave up 3 bases; unmatched junction bases: 1. This chain's CDR3 is CASSFQGANQPQHF. The CDR3, as DNA: TGTGCCAGCAGTTTTCAGGGGGCCAATCAGCCCCAGCATTTT.

V usage is TRBV12-3 or TRBV12-4 and J usage is TRBJ2-7; 15 nucleotides line up with TRBD2. The CDR3 has 18 amino acids. V gave up 6 bases and J gave up 3 bases; unmatched junction bases: 12. CDR3 in DNA: TGTGCCAGCAGCGGACCGGGACTAGCGGGAGGCCCATACTACGAGCAGTACTTC. This sequence encodes CASSGPGLAGGPYYEQYF.

The V and J genes are TRBV7-2 and TRBJ2-5; no reliable D call. V lost 4 bases and J 2 bases, leaving 23 bases between the germline ends. The CDR3 sequence is 18 residues long. Germline V gene sequence: CDR1 SGHTA, CDR2 FQGNSA. CDR3 sequence (DNA): TGTGCCAGCAGCTCCCGATCCTCCGGCTCCCATTTTCAAGAGACCCAGTACTTC. It specifies CASSSRSSGSHFQETQYF.

The chain joins TRBV6-5 to TRBJ2-2; no clear D. The germline gives CDR1 MNHEY, CDR2 SVGAGI. Deletions cut 7 bases from V and 1 base from J, with 13 bases between. The CDR3 has 15 residues. CDR3 sequence reads: CASTLTVGNTGELFF. As DNA, the CDR3 is TGTGCCAGCACCCTGACCGTTGGGAACACCGGGGAGCTGTTTTTT.

This clonotype was picked up one time. CDR3: CASSSGPNRNEQFF. The CDR3 bases are TGTGCCAGCAGCTCGGGCCCAAACCGGAATGAGCAGTTCTTC. This chain links TRBV11-3 with TRBJ2-1; D call uncertain. CDR1 SGHNT and CDR2 YENEEA come from the germline V gene. Deletions cut 4 bases from V and 7 bases from J, with 14 bases between. The CDR3 extends over 14 amino acids.